The 27 T cell receptor beta chains reported below all come from one sample, sequenced in a study of OX40 agonist ivuxolimab in advanced cancers. Here immunoSEQ multiplex PCR was the method, and the copy in TCRdb shows in-frame clones only, minus some. Here the sample spans approximately 30,000 clones, around 75% being singletons. The sequenced sample was CD4+ or CD8+ T cells sorted from blood, obtained in a trial of the OX40 agonist ivuxolimab. Receptors originate from an adult with an advanced solid tumor such as melanoma, head and neck, liver or kidney cancer.

The chain links TRBV7-8 to TRBJ1-2; D perhaps matches TRBD1 (5 bases). V gave up 4 bases and J gave up 4 bases, with 22 bases separating them. CDR3 length: 17 residues. CDR1 is SGHVS and CDR2 is FQNEAQ in the germline V gene. Written as DNA, the CDR3 is TGTGCCAGCAGCTCCTCTCAGACTGGGGCGAATACCTATGGCTACACCTTC. This codes for CASSSSQTGANTYGYTF.

This chain uses TRBV5-4 with TRBJ2-7; 8 nucleotides agree with TRBD1. CDR1 and CDR2 (germline): SGHNT, YYREEE (reference sequence). The CDR3 totals 15 residues. After removal of 0 bases from V and 0 bases from J, the junction contained 2 bases not matched to a gene. The CDR3 bases are TGTGCCAGCAGCTTGGGACAGGGGAGCTCCTACGAGCAGTACTTC. Translating it yields CASSLGQGSSYEQYF.

The V and J genes are TRBV9 and TRBJ2-1; D gene ambiguous. The germline gives CDR1 SGDLS, CDR2 YYNGEE. This CDR3 has 13 residues. The germline V and J ends were trimmed by 4 bases and 8 bases, with 13 bases remaining between them. CDR3 coding DNA: TGTGCCAGCAGCCCCCCCGTGATCGATGAGCAGTTCTTC. It specifies CASSPPVIDEQFF. Using reference TRBV9 and TRBJ2-1 for the parts outside the CDR3, the full variable domain is DSGVTQTPKHLITATGQRVTLRCSPRSGDLSVYWYQQSLDQGLQFLIQYYNGEERAKGNILERFSAQQFPDLHSELNLSSLELGDSALYFCASSPPVIDEQFFGPGTRLTVL.

This clone was detected only a few times. The chain has TRBV7-9 and TRBJ2-7; 7 nucleotides line up with TRBD1. The CDR3 covers 15 residues. The J segment lost 3 bases and the V segment lost 4 bases, leaving 9 bases of the junction unmatched. CDR1 and CDR2 from the germline V gene are SEHNR and FQNEAQ (reference sequence). CDR3 coding DNA: TGTGCCAGCAGCTCTACCACAGGGGCCATCTACGAGCAGTACTTC. It translates to CASSSTTGAIYEQYF.

This chain uses TRBV7-2 with TRBJ2-1, with TRBD2 as a possible D gene (5 bases). Germline-derived CDR1 and CDR2 are SGHTA and FQGNSA. V lost 3 bases and J lost 5, with 14 bases in between. The CDR3 runs 15 residues. The CDR3 here is CASSFTRIHHNEQFF. DNA of the CDR3: TGTGCCAGCAGCTTCACTAGAATCCACCACAATGAGCAGTTCTTC.

This clone has more than one count but fewer than ten. The chain carries TRBV4-1 and TRBJ1-5, with TRBD1 matching 7 bases. The CDR3 spans 15 residues. V shed 0 bases and J 7 bases; nucleotides not matched to a gene: 6. Germline values: CDR1 MGHRA, CDR2 YSYEKL. The CDR3 reads CASSQDGTVGQPQHF. The CDR3 DNA is TGCGCCAGCAGCCAAGATGGGACAGTGGGACAGCCCCAGCATTTT.

The V call is TRBV11-2, the J call TRBJ2-2; D call uncertain. Trimming took 1 base from V and 7 from J, leaving 4 bases between them. The CDR3 has 12 residues. Germline-derived CDR1 and CDR2 are SGHAT and FQNNGV. The CDR3 nucleotides read TGTGCCAGCAGCTTAGGAAGCGGGGAGCTGTTTTTT. This codes for CASSLGSGELFF.

This chain joins TRBV27 and TRBJ2-5, with D tentatively TRBD1 or TRBD2 (6 bases each). From germline, CDR1 is MNHEY and CDR2 SMNVEV (reference sequence). V lost 2 bases, J lost 5 bases, and 9 bases lay in between. This CDR3 contains 13 residues. CDR3 region: CASSLGGRETQYF. The DNA of the CDR3 is TGTGCCAGCAGTTTAGGGGGGCGGGAGACCCAGTACTTC.

V usage is TRBV5-8 and J usage is TRBJ2-6, with D possibly being TRBD1 or TRBD2 (5 bases each). V lost 4 bases to trimming and J lost 5 bases, with 19 bases between them. The CDR3 consists of 17 residues. CDR1 SGHTS and CDR2 YDEGEE come from the germline V gene. CDR3 region: CASSTGLESGWANVLTF. In DNA, the CDR3 is TGTGCCAGCAGCACAGGACTGGAATCTGGGTGGGCCAACGTCCTGACTTTC.

This sequence joins TRBV7-7 and TRBJ2-1; the D gene could be TRBD1 or TRBD2 (5 bases each). In germline, CDR1 is SSHAT, CDR2 FNYEAQ (reference sequence). The CDR3 runs 13 residues. The CDR3 loop reads CASDGQGYNEQFF. For the CDR3, the DNA is TGTGCTAGCGACGGGCAGGGTTACAATGAGCAGTTCTTC.

This chain links TRBV4-1 with TRBJ2-5; D call uncertain. This CDR3 region has 14 residues. Germline V CDR1 and CDR2: MGHRA, YSYEKL. V dropped 4 bases and J dropped 1 base, with 10 bases sitting between them. In DNA form, the CDR3 reads TGCGCCAGCAGCCTGGGCAGGCTCCAAGAGACCCAGTACTTC. It codes for CASSLGRLQETQYF.

This sequence joins TRBV12-5 and TRBJ2-3; TRBD2 might be the D (6 bases). Trimming stripped 6 bases from V and 4 bases from J, with 20 bases between. The CDR3 contains 16 residues. Germline V CDR1 and CDR2: LGHNT, FRNRAP. The CDR3 nucleotides read TGTGCTAGTGGCGGCGGGGCCTCGGTTCGCTCAGATACGCAGTATTTT. Amino acids: CASGGGASVRSDTQYF.

The rearrangement uses TRBV13 and TRBJ2-7; D uncertain. Trimming cost V 4 bases and J 6 bases, with 10 bases left between them. Germline CDR1 is PRHDT and CDR2 is FYEKMQ (reference sequence). The CDR3 extends over 12 amino acids. CDR3: CASSSGIGEQYF. The CDR3 nucleotides are TGTGCCAGCAGCTCTGGGATCGGCGAGCAGTACTTC.

This clone was counted between two and nine times. The chain employs TRBV6-6 and TRBJ2-7; 7 bases match TRBD2. Germline CDR1 reads MNHNY; CDR2 reads SVGAGI (reference sequence). The CDR3 runs 12 residues. V dropped 5 bases and J dropped 7; count of bases not matched to a gene: 5. The chain's CDR3 is CASSSGIGEQYF. DNA of the CDR3: TGTGCCAGCAGTAGCGGGATAGGGGAGCAGTACTTC.

The chain recombines TRBV18 with TRBJ2-5; TRBD1 might be the D (6 bases). Trimming shortened V by 4 bases and J by 3 bases, and 9 bases separated the two germline ends. This CDR3 contains 13 residues. Germline lookup yields CDR1 KGHSH and CDR2 LQKENI. CDR3 protein: CASSLRTEETQYF. In DNA, the CDR3 is TGTGCCAGCTCACTCCGGACAGAAGAGACCCAGTACTTC.

The chain couples TRBV2 to TRBJ1-5; no clear D. V dropped 1 base and J dropped 0 bases, with 7 bases sitting between them. The CDR3 contains 15 residues. The germline gives CDR1 SNHLY, CDR2 FYNNEI. The DNA of the CDR3 is TGTGCCAGCAGTGAAGTTACAGCTAGCAATCAGCCCCAGCATTTT. Amino acids: CASSEVTASNQPQHF.

The CDR3: CASSSPRDRDEQYF. As DNA, the CDR3 is TGTGCCAGCAGCAGCCCCAGGGACAGGGACGAGCAGTACTTC. The V and J genes are TRBV28 and TRBJ2-7; 9 bases line up with TRBD1. CDR1 is MDHEN and CDR2 is SYDVKM in the germline V gene. Germline trimming cut 6 bases from V and 5 bases from J; bases unmatched to any gene: 8. The CDR3 contains 14 residues.

This rearrangement joins TRBV19 to TRBJ2-1; TRBD2 is a possible D gene (5 bases). The CDR3 runs to 13 residues. Trimming took 1 base from V and 6 from J, leaving 7 bases between them. Germline V lookup: CDR1 LNHDA, CDR2 SQIVND (reference sequence). CDR3 loop: CASSIVTSNEQFF. In nucleotides, the CDR3 is TGTGCCAGTAGTATAGTTACTAGCAATGAGCAGTTCTTC. Drawing the rest from reference TRBV19 and TRBJ2-1, the complete variable domain is DGGITQSPKYLFRKEGQNVTLSCEQNLNHDAMYWYRQDPGQGLRLIYYSQIVNDFQKGDIAEGYSVSREKKESFPLTVTSAQKNPTAFYLCASSIVTSNEQFFGPGTRLTVL.

This clone was recorded only once. CDR3 amino acids: CASGDVSSYEQYF. Written as DNA, the CDR3 is TGTGCCAGCGGGGACGTAAGCTCCTACGAGCAGTACTTC. The chain is built from TRBV6-6 and TRBJ2-7, with D possibly being TRBD1 or TRBD2 (5 bases each). With 8 bases removed from V and 0 bases from J, the gap between germline ends came to 11 bases. The CDR3 totals 13 residues. Germline CDR1 and CDR2: MNHNY and SVGAGI (reference sequence).

This clone has only one observation. The chain uses TRBV12-5 and TRBJ2-7, with D uncertain. CDR1 LGHNT and CDR2 FRNRAP come from the germline V gene. V gave up 2 bases and J gave up 3 bases, with 8 bases separating them. The CDR3 has 13 residues. The CDR3 coding sequence is TGTGCTAGTGGTTTGAGCGTATTCTACGAGCAGTACTTC. Translated: CASGLSVFYEQYF. Variable domain in full (rest from reference TRBV12-5 and TRBJ2-7): DARVTQTPRHKVTEMGQEVTMRCQPILGHNTVFWYRQTMMQGLELLAYFRNRAPLDDSGMPKDRFSAEMPDATLATLKIQPSEPRDSAVYFCASGLSVFYEQYFGPGTRLTVT.

This chain links TRBV4-2 with TRBJ1-1; TRBD1 is a possible D gene (6 bases). The V and J ends lost 0 bases and 4 bases respectively, with 12 bases between them. This CDR3 spans 15 amino acids. Germline assignment: CDR1 LGHNA and CDR2 YNFKEQ. The CDR3 DNA reads TGTGCCAGCAGCCAAGACACTATAGGGGGCACTGAAGCTTTCTTT. It codes for CASSQDTIGGTEAFF.

This clone was observed a single time. This rearrangement joins TRBV5-1 to TRBJ2-7; D is unclear. The V gene's germline CDR1 is SGHRS and CDR2 YFSETQ. The V end was cut by 5 bases, the J end by 0 bases, with 15 bases between. CDR3 length equals 15 residues. The CDR3 loop reads CASRFNYQSSYEQYF. In nucleotides, the CDR3 is TGCGCCAGCAGATTCAACTACCAGAGCTCCTACGAGCAGTACTTC.

The DNA for the CDR3 is TGCGCCAGCAGCTTGGGGACAGGGTTGGACATTCAGTACTTC. Protein sequence: CASSLGTGLDIQYF. The J gene is TRBJ2-4, the V gene TRBV5-1; 8 bases are shared with TRBD1. V lost 0 bases and J lost 8; bases outside the gene matches: 4. The CDR3 is 14 residues long. CDR1 is SGHRS, CDR2 YFSETQ, per germline.

The chain couples TRBV6-5 to TRBJ2-2, with unresolved D. Germline V gene lookup returns CDR1 MNHEY and CDR2 SVGAGI. Deletions cut 2 bases from V and 1 base from J, with 5 bases between. There are 14 residues in the CDR3. The CDR3 DNA reads TGTGCCAGCAGTTACATACAGAACACCGGGGAGCTGTTTTTT. This translates into CASSYIQNTGELFF.

CDR3 sequence reads: CASSFPDSSPYGYTF. The CDR3 region has the DNA TGCGCCAGCAGCTTTCCAGATTCTTCCCCCTATGGCTACACCTTC. The genes are TRBV5-1 and TRBJ1-2; the D is unclear. Germline lookup yields CDR1 SGHRS and CDR2 YFSETQ. Trimming left V 2 bases short and J 4 bases short, with 15 bases between. The CDR3 consists of 15 residues. Full variable domain (rest looked up from reference TRBV5-1 and TRBJ1-2): KAGVTQTPRYLIKTRGQQVTLSCSPISGHRSVSWYQQTPGQGLQFLFEYFSETQRNKGNFPGRFSGRQFSNSRSEMNVSTLELGDSALYLCASSFPDSSPYGYTFGSGTRLTVV.

The chain carries TRBV12-5 and TRBJ1-5; 7 nucleotides align to TRBD1. This CDR3 is built from 15 residues. Germline V gene sequence: CDR1 LGHNT, CDR2 FRNRAP. V lost 10 bases, J lost 3 bases, and 12 bases stayed unmatched. In DNA, the CDR3 is TGTGCTACATCAAAGGGACAGCTACTCAATCAGCCCCAGCATTTT. It translates to CATSKGQLLNQPQHF. Full variable domain (remainder filled in from reference TRBV12-5 and TRBJ1-5): DARVTQTPRHKVTEMGQEVTMRCQPILGHNTVFWYRQTMMQGLELLAYFRNRAPLDDSGMPKDRFSAEMPDATLATLKIQPSEPRDSAVYFCATSKGQLLNQPQHFGDGTRLSIL.

The chain uses TRBV30 and TRBJ2-7; D is perhaps TRBD1 or TRBD2 (5 bases each). The length of the CDR3 is 14 residues. Germline V lookup: CDR1 GTSNPN, CDR2 SVGIG (reference sequence). Trimming left V 5 bases short and J 7 bases short, with 21 bases between. Here the CDR3 reads CAWERELGVGEQYF. Here the CDR3 DNA reads TGTGCCTGGGAGAGGGAGTTAGGGGTCGGGGAGCAGTACTTC.